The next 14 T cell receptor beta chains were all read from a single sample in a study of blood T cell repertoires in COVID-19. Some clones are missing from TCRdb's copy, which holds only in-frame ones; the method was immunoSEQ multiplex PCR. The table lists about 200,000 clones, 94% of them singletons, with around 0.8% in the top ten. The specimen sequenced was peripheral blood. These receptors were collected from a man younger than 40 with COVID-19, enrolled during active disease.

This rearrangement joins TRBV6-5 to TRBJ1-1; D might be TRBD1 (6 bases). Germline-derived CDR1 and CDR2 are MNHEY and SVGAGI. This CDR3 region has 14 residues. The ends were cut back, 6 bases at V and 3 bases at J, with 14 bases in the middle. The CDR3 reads CASRTDRRDTEAFF. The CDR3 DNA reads TGTGCCAGCAGGACGGACAGACGGGACACTGAAGCTTTCTTT.

The CDR3 reads CASSIRGGGTDTQYF. The CDR3 coding sequence is TGTGCCAGTAGTATTCGGGGGGGAGGCACAGATACGCAGTATTTT. The chain is built from TRBV19 and TRBJ2-3; 8 bases fit TRBD2. Germline trimming cut 3 bases from V and 1 base from J; bases unmatched to any gene: 3. Germline V gene lookup returns CDR1 LNHDA and CDR2 SQIVND (reference sequence). The CDR3 totals 15 residues.

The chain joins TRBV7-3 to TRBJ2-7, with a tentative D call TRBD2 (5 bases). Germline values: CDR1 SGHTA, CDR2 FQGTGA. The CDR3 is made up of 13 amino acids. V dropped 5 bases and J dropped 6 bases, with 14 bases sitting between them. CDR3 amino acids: CASSLLTGSEQYF. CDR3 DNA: TGTGCCAGCAGCCTATTGACGGGATCCGAGCAGTACTTC.

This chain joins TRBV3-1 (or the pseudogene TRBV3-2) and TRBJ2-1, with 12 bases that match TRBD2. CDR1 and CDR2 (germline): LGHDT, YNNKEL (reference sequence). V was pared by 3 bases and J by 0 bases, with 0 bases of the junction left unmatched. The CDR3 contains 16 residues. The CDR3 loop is CASSQTSGGSYNEQFF. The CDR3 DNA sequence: TGTGCCAGCAGCCAGACTAGCGGGGGCTCCTACAATGAGCAGTTCTTC.

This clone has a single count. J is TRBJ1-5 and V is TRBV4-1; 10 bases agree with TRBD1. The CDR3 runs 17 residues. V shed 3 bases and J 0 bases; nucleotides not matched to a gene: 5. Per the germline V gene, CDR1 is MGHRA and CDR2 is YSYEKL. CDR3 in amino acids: CASSHSGTGDSNQPQHF. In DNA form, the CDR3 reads TGCGCCAGCAGCCATTCCGGGACAGGGGATAGCAATCAGCCCCAGCATTTT.

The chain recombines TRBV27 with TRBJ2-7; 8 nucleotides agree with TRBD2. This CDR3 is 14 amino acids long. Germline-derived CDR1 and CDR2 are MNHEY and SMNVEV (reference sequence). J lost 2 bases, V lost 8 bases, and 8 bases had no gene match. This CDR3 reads CASGPSGGPYEQYF. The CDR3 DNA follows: TGTGCCAGCGGGCCCAGCGGGGGTCCCTACGAGCAGTACTTC.

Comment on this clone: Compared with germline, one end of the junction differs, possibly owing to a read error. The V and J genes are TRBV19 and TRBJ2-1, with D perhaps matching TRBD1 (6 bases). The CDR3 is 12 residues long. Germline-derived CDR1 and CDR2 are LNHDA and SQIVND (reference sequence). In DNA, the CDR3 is TGTGCCAGTACTGACTGGGGCAGGGGTCAGATCTTC. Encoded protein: CASTDWGRGQIF.

The CDR3 region is CASSSGQLYQETQYF. DNA for the CDR3: TGTGCCAGCAGTTCCGGACAGCTGTACCAAGAGACCCAGTACTTC. This chain joins TRBV27 and TRBJ2-5, with D perhaps matching TRBD1 (6 bases). The CDR3 runs 15 residues. V gave up 4 bases and J gave up 0 bases, with 12 bases separating them. Germline V gene sequence: CDR1 MNHEY, CDR2 SMNVEV (reference sequence).

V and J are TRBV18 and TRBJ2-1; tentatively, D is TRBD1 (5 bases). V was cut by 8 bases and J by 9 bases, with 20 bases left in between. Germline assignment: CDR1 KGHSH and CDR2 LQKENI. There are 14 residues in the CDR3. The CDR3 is CASLEGRVRGEQFF. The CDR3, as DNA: TGTGCCAGCCTAGAAGGTAGGGTTAGGGGTGAGCAGTTCTTC.

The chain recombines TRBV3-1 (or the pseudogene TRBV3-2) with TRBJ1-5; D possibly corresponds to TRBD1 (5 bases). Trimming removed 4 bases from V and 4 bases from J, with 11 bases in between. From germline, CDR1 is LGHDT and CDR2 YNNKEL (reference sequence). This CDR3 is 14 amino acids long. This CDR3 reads CASSLSGTNQPQHF. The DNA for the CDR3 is TGTGCCAGCAGCCTCTCAGGGACTAATCAGCCCCAGCATTTT.

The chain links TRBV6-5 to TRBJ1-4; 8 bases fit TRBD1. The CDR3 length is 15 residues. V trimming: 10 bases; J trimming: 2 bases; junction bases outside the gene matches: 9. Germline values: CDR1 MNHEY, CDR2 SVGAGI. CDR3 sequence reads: CATTGGGETNEKLFF. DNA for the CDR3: TGTGCCACCACAGGGGGAGGGGAGACTAATGAAAAACTGTTTTTT.

The CDR3 loop reads CASSLGTSVDEQFF. The DNA of the CDR3 is TGCGCCAGCAGCTTGGGGACTAGCGTCGATGAGCAGTTCTTC. The chain links TRBV5-1 to TRBJ2-1, with 9 bases matching TRBD2. Germline CDR1 and CDR2: SGHRS and YFSETQ. CDR3 length: 14 residues. The V gene end was trimmed by 0 bases and the J gene end by 8 bases; junction bases not matched to a gene: 3.

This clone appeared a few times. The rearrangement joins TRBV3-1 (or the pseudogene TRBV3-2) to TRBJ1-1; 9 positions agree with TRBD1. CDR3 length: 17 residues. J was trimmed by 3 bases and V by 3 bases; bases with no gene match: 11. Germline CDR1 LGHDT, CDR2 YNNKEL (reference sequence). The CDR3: CASSHDIWDREDTEAFF. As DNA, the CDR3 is TGTGCCAGCAGCCACGACATTTGGGACAGGGAAGACACTGAAGCTTTCTTT.

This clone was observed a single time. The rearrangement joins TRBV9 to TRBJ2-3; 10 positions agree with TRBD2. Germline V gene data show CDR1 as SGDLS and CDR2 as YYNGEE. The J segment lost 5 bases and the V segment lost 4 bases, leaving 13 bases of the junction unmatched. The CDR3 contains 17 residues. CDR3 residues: CASSPRRAGGPGDTQYF. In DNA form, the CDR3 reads TGTGCCAGCAGCCCGAGAAGAGCGGGGGGGCCAGGAGATACGCAGTATTTT. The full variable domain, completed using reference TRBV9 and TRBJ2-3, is DSGVTQTPKHLITATGQRVTLRCSPRSGDLSVYWYQQSLDQGLQFLIQYYNGEERAKGNILERFSAQQFPDLHSELNLSSLELGDSALYFCASSPRRAGGPGDTQYFGPGTRLTVL.